This T cell receptor (beta chain) comes out of a study of blood T cell repertoires in COVID-19. Across the study: From the United States, Italy and Spain came samples of acute and convalescent COVID-19.

The ends were cut back, 3 bases at V and 4 bases at J, with 15 bases in the middle. Per the germline V gene, CDR1 is DFQATT and CDR2 is SNEGSKA (reference sequence). The CDR3 runs 14 residues. Profiled with immunoSEQ multiplex PCR; TCRdb holds only in-frame clones, not every one. The sample consists of under 350,000 clones, 85% to 90% of them appearing once. Sequencing was done on a sample of peripheral blood. V is TRBV20-1 and J is TRBJ1-1; no clear D. The TCR originated in a man aged 35 to 55 with acute or convalescent COVID-19. The DNA for the CDR3 is TGCAGTGCTAGTATAGGCGGAGATGGCACTGAAGCTTTCTTT. This encodes CSASIGGDGTEAFF.